These 17 T cell receptor beta chains share one sample of origin, sequenced in a study of control samples from healthy donors and cancer patients. Profiled with immunoSEQ multiplex PCR; TCRdb holds only in-frame clones, not every one. The data show roughly 130,000 clones, with 75% to 95% seen just once and approximately 8.6% held by the top ten. The sample taken for sequencing was blood. These TCRs come from a young man in good health.

V is TRBV11-2 and J is TRBJ1-1; D not resolved. V was pared by 7 bases and J by 3 bases, with 12 bases between. The CDR3 is 13 residues long. CDR1 SGHAT and CDR2 FQNNGV come from the germline V gene. CDR3 DNA: TGTGCCAGCAACTACTGGAGGGACACTGAAGCTTTCTTT. It codes for CASNYWRDTEAFF.

The chain links TRBV24-1 to TRBJ2-3; D is perhaps TRBD2 (5 bases). The CDR3 length is 16 residues. Trimming shortened V by 4 bases and J by 1 base, and 14 bases separated the two germline ends. In germline, CDR1 is KGHDR, CDR2 SFDVKD. The CDR3 nucleotides are TGTGCCACCAGTGACCCTTCCGGGGAAGGCACAGATACGCAGTATTTT. Amino acids: CATSDPSGEGTDTQYF.

A word on this clone: At one end, the junction sequence differs from germline, possibly due to a read error. V usage is TRBV19 and J usage is TRBJ1-4; possible D gene TRBD1, 5 bases. CDR1 is LNHDA, CDR2 SQIVND, per germline (reference sequence). The CDR3 spans 12 residues. The CDR3 sequence is CASSKEGLRPVF. The CDR3 DNA sequence: TGTGCCAGTAGTAAAGAGGGGTTACGACCGGTTTTT.

This clone turned up a few times. V gene TRBV11-2 combines with J gene TRBJ2-7; D call uncertain. The CDR3 runs to 12 residues. V was pared by 5 bases and J by 4 bases, with 9 bases between. Looked up from germline, CDR1 is SGHAT and CDR2 is FQNNGV. The CDR3 spells CASSLLTYEQYF. CDR3 sequence (DNA): TGTGCCAGCAGCCTACTAACATACGAGCAGTACTTC. Combining the CDR3 with reference TRBV11-2 and TRBJ2-7 gives the whole variable domain EAGVAQSPRYKIIEKRQSVAFWCNPISGHATLYWYQQILGQGPKLLIQFQNNGVVDDSQLPKDRFSAERLKGVDSTLKIQPAKLEDSAVYLCASSLLTYEQYFGPGTRLTVT.

The chain couples TRBV9 to TRBJ1-2, with 12 bases matching TRBD1. The CDR3 covers 16 residues. In germline, CDR1 is SGDLS, CDR2 YYNGEE. V shed 4 bases, J shed 7 bases, and the junction held 11 bases outside the gene matches. CDR3 DNA sequence: TGTGCCAGCAGCCCGCGGATGGGACAGGGGGCCCGTGGCTACACCTTC. Protein sequence: CASSPRMGQGARGYTF. The variable domain in full, with the rest retrieved from reference TRBV9 and TRBJ1-2, is DSGVTQTPKHLITATGQRVTLRCSPRSGDLSVYWYQQSLDQGLQFLIQYYNGEERAKGNILERFSAQQFPDLHSELNLSSLELGDSALYFCASSPRMGQGARGYTFGSGTRLTVV.

The rearrangement links TRBV30 to TRBJ1-5; D is undetermined. The CDR3 runs 13 residues. The germline V gene has CDR1 GTSNPN and CDR2 SVGIG (reference sequence). The V gene lost 2 bases and the J gene lost 1 base, with 6 bases spanning the gap. CDR3 DNA: TGTGCCTGGAGTCAGGACAGCAATCAGCCCCAGCATTTT. Its protein is CAWSQDSNQPQHF.

The chain is built from TRBV3-1 (or the pseudogene TRBV3-2) and TRBJ2-7, with no clear D. The germline V gene has CDR1 LGHDT and CDR2 YNNKEL (reference sequence). The CDR3 runs to 14 residues. Trimming removed 0 bases at V and 9 bases at J, with 15 bases between. The CDR3 loop is CASSQEPRPDGQYF. In DNA, the CDR3 is TGTGCCAGCAGCCAAGAACCCAGACCGGATGGGCAGTACTTC.

The chain links TRBV5-1 to TRBJ1-2, with D hard to call. Trimming cost V 0 bases and J 0 bases, with 9 bases left between them. This CDR3 is 15 amino acids long. The germline gives CDR1 SGHRS, CDR2 YFSETQ. CDR3: CASSLGRASNYGYTF. Here the CDR3 DNA reads TGCGCCAGCAGCTTGGGGCGGGCTTCTAACTATGGCTACACCTTC.

The gene calls are TRBV4-2 and TRBJ2-2, with 13 bases lining up with TRBD2. The trim removed 4 bases at V and 6 bases at J, leaving 11 bases unmatched. This CDR3 region has 18 residues. Germline V lookup: CDR1 LGHNA, CDR2 YNFKEQ. CDR3 bases: TGTGCCAGCAGCCGAAAACGATTACTAGCGGGGGGGCCCGGGGAGCTGTTTTTT. It codes for CASSRKRLLAGGPGELFF.

The V and J genes are TRBV15 and TRBJ1-5; D call uncertain. CDR3 length: 13 amino acids. Trimming removed 0 bases at V and 5 bases at J, with 5 bases between. Germline CDR1 LNHNV, CDR2 YYDKDF (reference sequence). The CDR3 region is CATSRDLDQPQHF. As DNA, the CDR3 is TGTGCCACCAGCAGAGATCTAGATCAGCCCCAGCATTTT.

The chain joins TRBV18 to TRBJ2-5; no reliable D call. The CDR3 runs 13 residues. The V end lost 0 bases, the J end lost 5 bases, and 7 bases lay between the germline ends. Germline lookup yields CDR1 KGHSH and CDR2 LQKENI. Here the CDR3 reads CASSPPIRETQYF. For the CDR3, the DNA is TGTGCCAGCTCACCACCGATCAGGGAGACCCAGTACTTC.

This clone appeared a few times. This chain connects TRBV3-1 (or the pseudogene TRBV3-2) to TRBJ1-3; D uncertain. V lost 4 bases and J lost 0, with 10 bases in between. This CDR3 has 15 amino acids. Germline loops: CDR1 LGHDT, CDR2 YNNKEL (reference sequence). The CDR3 DNA is TGTGCCAGCAGCCTACGTGAAGTCTCTGGAAACACCATATATTTT. Translation: CASSLREVSGNTIYF.

A single count supports this clone. The chain has TRBV28 and TRBJ2-7; 7 nucleotides agree with TRBD1. The V gene's germline CDR1 is MDHEN and CDR2 SYDVKM. V trimming: 4 bases; J trimming: 5 bases; junction bases outside the gene matches: 11. The CDR3 is 15 residues long. The CDR3 nucleotides are TGTGCCAGCAGTTCGAGCTTACAGGGGATCCACGAGCAGTACTTC. Translating gives CASSSSLQGIHEQYF.

J is TRBJ2-5 and V is TRBV9; maybe TRBD1 (6 bases). V lost 4 bases to trimming and J lost 0 bases, with 10 bases between them. CDR3 size: 14 residues. Germline V gene lookup returns CDR1 SGDLS and CDR2 YYNGEE. The CDR3 DNA sequence: TGTGCCAGCAGCTCCAGACAGGACCAAGAGACCCAGTACTTC. Residues: CASSSRQDQETQYF.

The genes are TRBV5-1 and TRBJ1-1; no firm D call. V lost 0 bases, J lost 0 bases, and 12 bases lay in between. Germline V gene data show CDR1 as SGHRS and CDR2 as YFSETQ. This CDR3 contains 16 residues. The chain's CDR3 is CASSLASGLLNTEAFF. The CDR3 DNA reads TGCGCCAGCAGCTTGGCATCAGGACTACTGAACACTGAAGCTTTCTTT.

This rearrangement joins TRBV2 to TRBJ1-2, with no clear D. Between the trimmed V and J ends, which lost 9 bases and 1 base, there was a span of 9 bases. This CDR3 has 12 residues. Looked up from germline, CDR1 is SNHLY and CDR2 is FYNNEI. The CDR3 spells CARGRDNYGYTF. In DNA form, the CDR3 reads TGTGCCAGGGGAAGAGATAACTATGGCTACACCTTC.

V is TRBV18 and J is TRBJ2-5; 7 bases line up with TRBD1. This CDR3 contains 14 residues. Germline assignment: CDR1 KGHSH and CDR2 LQKENI. J gave up 5 bases and V 4 bases, and 7 bases lay outside the gene matches. Here the CDR3 reads CASSRTQGDETQYF. In DNA, the CDR3 is TGTGCCAGCTCACGCACCCAGGGGGACGAGACCCAGTACTTC.